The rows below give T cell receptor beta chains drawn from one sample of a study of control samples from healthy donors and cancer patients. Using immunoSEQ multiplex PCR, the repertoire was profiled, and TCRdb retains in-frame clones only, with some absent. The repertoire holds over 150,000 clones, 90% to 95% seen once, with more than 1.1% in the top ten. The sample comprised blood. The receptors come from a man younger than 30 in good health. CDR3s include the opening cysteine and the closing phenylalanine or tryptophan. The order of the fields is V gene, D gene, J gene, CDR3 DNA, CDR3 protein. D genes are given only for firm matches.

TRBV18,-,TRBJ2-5,TGTGCCAGCTCCCCCAGAGGGGAGGAGACCCAGTACTTC,CASSPRGEETQYF
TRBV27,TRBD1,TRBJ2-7,TGTGCCAGCAGTAGGACAGGGTTACAGTCCTACGAGCAGTACTTC,CASSRTGLQSYEQYF
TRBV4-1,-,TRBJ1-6,TGCGCCAGCAGCCAGACCCCCGGGACCTATAATTCACCCCTCCACTTT,CASSQTPGTYNSPLHF
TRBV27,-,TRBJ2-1,TGTGCCAGCAGTTCACACCTCTTAGCGGCGGATGAGCAGTTCTTC,CASSSHLLAADEQFF
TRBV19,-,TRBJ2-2,TGTGCCAGTAGTACCGGGAACACCGGGGAGCTGTTTTTT,CASSTGNTGELFF
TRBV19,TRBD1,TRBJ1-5,TGTGCCAGCCAGGGGGGCCATCAGCCCCAGCATTTT,CASQGGHQPQHF
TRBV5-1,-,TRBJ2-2,TGCGCCAGCAGCTTGAGCGTGTCGGTTACCGGGGAGCTGTTTTTT,CASSLSVSVTGELFF
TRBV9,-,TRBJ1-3,TGTGCCAGCAGCTTAAGTTGGGCGAGCTCTGGAAACACCATATATTTT,CASSLSWASSGNTIYF
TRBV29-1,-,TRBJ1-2,TGCAGCGTTGCGGGCAGCTATGGCTACACCTTC,CSVAGSYGYTF
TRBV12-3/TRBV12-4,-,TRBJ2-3,TGTGCCAGCAGACGTAGCACAGATACGCAGTATTTT,CASRRSTDTQYF
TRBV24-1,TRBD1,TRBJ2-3,TGTGCCACCAGTGAAACTGGGACAGGGGGCCTAGATACGCAGTATTTT,CATSETGTGGLDTQYF
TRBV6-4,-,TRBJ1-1,TGTGCCAGCAAATTAGAAAGGGACACTGAAGCTTTCTTT,CASKLERDTEAFF
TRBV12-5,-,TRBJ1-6,TGTGCTAGTGGTCCCGGCGGCAATTCACCCCTCCACTTT,CASGPGGNSPLHF
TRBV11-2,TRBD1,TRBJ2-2,TGTGCCAGCAGCAAATGGACAGGGCTAAACACCGGGGAGCTGTTTTTT,CASSKWTGLNTGELFF
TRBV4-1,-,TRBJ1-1,TGCGCCAGCAGCCAAGACAGGGTAGGGGAAGCTTTCTTT,CASSQDRVGEAFF
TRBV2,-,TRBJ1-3,TGTGCCAGCAGTGGACAGCTCTCTGGAAACACCATATATTTT,CASSGQLSGNTIYF
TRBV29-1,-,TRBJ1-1,TGCAGCGTTGGGAGGGGGGACACTGAAGCTTTCTTT,CSVGRGDTEAFF
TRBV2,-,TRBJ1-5,TGTGCCAGCGAGGCGGGGGGCAATCAGCCCCAGCATTTT,CASEAGGNQPQHF
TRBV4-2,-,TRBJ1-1,TGTGCCAGCAGCCAAGATCTTCCGGGACGGTTGAACACTGAAGCTTTCTTT,CASSQDLPGRLNTEAFF
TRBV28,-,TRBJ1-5,TGTGCCAGCAGCGAGCGGGATTTTTATCAGCCCCAGCATTTT,CASSERDFYQPQHF
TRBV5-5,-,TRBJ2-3,TGTGCCAGCAGCTTGGTTCTAAAGGACCTTCGCACAGATACGCAGTATTTT,CASSLVLKDLRTDTQYF
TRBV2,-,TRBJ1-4,TGTGCCAGCAGAACCGACACGTCAGGGGCAAATAATGAAAAACTGTTTTTT,CASRTDTSGANNEKLFF
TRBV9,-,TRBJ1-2,TGTGCCAGCAGCCCTAGGACAGCCTCTAACTATGGCTACACCTTC,CASSPRTASNYGYTF
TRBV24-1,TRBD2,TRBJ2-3,TGTGCCACCAGTGATACCGCGGGGGGATCTCAGGGAGATACGCAGTATTTT,CATSDTAGGSQGDTQYF
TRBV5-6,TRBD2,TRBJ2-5,TGTGCCAGCAGCTCGCTAGCGGGGGGCCGTTGGTACCAAGAGACCCAGTACTTC,CASSSLAGGRWYQETQYF
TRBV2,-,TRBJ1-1,TGTGCCAGCAGTGACCCGGACAGGAACACTGAAGCTTTCTTT,CASSDPDRNTEAFF
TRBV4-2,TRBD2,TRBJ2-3,TGTGCCAGCAGCCATGGAGCGGGGGGGCCAAGCACAGATACGCAGTATTTT,CASSHGAGGPSTDTQYF
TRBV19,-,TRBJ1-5,TGTGCCAGTAGTACCAGGACAGTTCGCAATCAGCCCCAGCATTTT,CASSTRTVRNQPQHF
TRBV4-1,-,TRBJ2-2,TGCGCCAGCAGCCAAGATGGTGCGCCCACGGGGCTGTTTTTT,CASSQDGAPTGLFF
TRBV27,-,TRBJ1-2,TGTGCCAGCAGTTTATCGGGGGGGTATGGCTACACCTTC,CASSLSGGYGYTF
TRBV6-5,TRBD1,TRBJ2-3,TGTGCCAGCAGTTTTGGGACAGCTACAGATACGCAGTATTTT,CASSFGTATDTQYF
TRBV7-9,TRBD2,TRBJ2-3,TGTGCCAGCAGCGGGGGACTAGCGGGGATCACAGATACGCAGTATTTT,CASSGGLAGITDTQYF
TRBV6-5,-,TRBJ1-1,TGTGCCACCAGTTCCGACTACGGGGGCTTAAGTGAAGCTTTCTTT,CATSSDYGGLSEAFF
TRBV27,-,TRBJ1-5,TGTGCCAGCAGTTTAATATCGGGTCAGCCCCAGCATTTT,CASSLISGQPQHF
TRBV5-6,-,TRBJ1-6,TGTGCCAGCACCGCCGGGGGAGGGCTGAATTCACCCCTCCACTTT,CASTAGGGLNSPLHF
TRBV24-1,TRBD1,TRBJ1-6,TGTGCCACCAGGGGTCCGGGACAGGGGGCGACACGGGGTTCACCCCTCCACTTT,CATRGPGQGATRGSPLHF
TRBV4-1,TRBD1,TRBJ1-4,TGCGCCAGCAGCCCCCGGGACAGGGGTGATTTGTCCACTAATGAAAAACTGTTTTTT,CASSPRDRGDLSTNEKLFF
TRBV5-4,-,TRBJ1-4,TGTGCCGGCTCAGAGCCAACTAATGAAAAACTGTTTTTT,CAGSEPTNEKLFF